This T cell receptor (beta chain) was obtained from a study of CD4 T cells in relation to SARS-CoV-2 and coronaviruses (dated by TCRdb to the early 2020s). With respect to the entire study: The ViraFEST assay cultured PBMCs with antigen for under 11 days, then sequenced TCR beta CDR3s to find antigen-specific clonal expansions. Expansion assays from other donors in the study were sequenced with a different, Illumina-based TCR-beta assay. HLA restriction was mapped for shared crossreactive spike epitopes using patient-derived lymphoblastoid cell lines. The negative reference condition was either a culture with an HIV-1 Nef peptide pool or a culture with no peptide. The Adaptive Biotechnologies TCR-sequencing kit was used to sequence samples from a few pre-COVID donors and the naive versus memory experiments, while other data came from Illumina-based sequencing. The study assessed, at the TCR clonotype level, memory CD4+ T cell crossreactivity between SARS-CoV-2 and common cold coronavirus spike proteins.

CD4+ T cells from unexposed donors were collected before the COVID-19 pandemic (2011-2018). After about 10 days of culture, CD4+ T cells were isolated with the EasySep CD4+ T cell isolation kit. As cell number allowed, CD4+ T cells from unexposed donors were tested for reactivity to SARS-CoV-2 S and N and to four common cold coronavirus spike pools. PBMCs were cultured at some 2 million per well in IMDM supplemented with around 5.3% human AB serum and about 9.6 IU/ml IL-2. Half of the culture medium was replaced with fresh IL-2-containing medium on days 3 and 7. Each peptide culture condition was generally run in triplicate replicate wells. Leukapheresis product for the unexposed donors was bought commercially. Ficoll-Paque PLUS gradient centrifugation was used to isolate PBMCs from either whole blood or leukapheresis product. PBMCs were either cryopreserved at -140°C or used fresh in the expansion assay. The QIAamp Micro DNA Kit was used to extract genomic DNA from the CD4+ T cells.

The germline V gene (reference sequence) provides CDR1 SEHNR and CDR2 FQNEAQ. The CDR3 sequence holds 14 residues, the cysteine and phenylalanine included. The CDR3 DNA has 42 bases and is translated from base 1. The trim is 2 bases for V and 4 bases for J, with a gap of 11 bases between the germline ends. This clone was seen a handful of times. Its antigen is not yet known. Base qualities are not at hand, and no much larger clone is one base apart. Libraries were constructed by the immunoSEQ multiplex PCR assay. The authors' analysis ran thus. During preprocessing, nonproductive sequences were discarded, as were any CDR3s that did not begin with C, did not end with F or W, or were shorter than 7 amino acids. The MANAFEST web app was used to call antigen-specific clonotypes on the basis of expansion compared with the reference and with other culture wells. To be counted as positive, a clone had to show significant expansion compared with the reference culture, at an FDR below 0.05, in 2 of 3 replicate wells. To be called positive, a clone also had to show significant expansion compared with every other tandem well and an odds ratio greater than 5. CDR3 homology was measured as pairwise Levenshtein distance, computed with the stringdist R package after trimming three terminal residues from each end. TCRdb re-hosts the immuneACCESS table, in-frame sequences only. Its copies lack some clones; in the studies checked, an unresolved V gene accounts for under half of them, and the cause for the rest is not known. D and trimming come from the DNA, and the V and J calls and clone size come from that table. The table for this sample lists under 35,000 clones; about 75% of them were counted only once. About a sixth of the sample is held by the ten biggest clonotypes.

Study-wide conclusions, independent of this receptor: In about 61% of donors, memory CD4+ clonotypes turned up that crossrecognized SARS-CoV-2 and at least one common cold coronavirus spike. Since the crossreactivity analysis centred on spike protein, crossreactivity against other viral proteins was not assessed. Significantly weaker SARS-CoV-2-driven expansion was shown by crossreactive clones than by monoreactive clones, consistent with antigenic imprinting. Pre-pandemic and post-infection samples were not both contributed by any donor, so tracing of the source of pre-existing responses was limited. The study was limited by small numbers of patients and tested TCRs.

Recombination connected TRBV7-9 to TRBJ1-1, with the D gene uncertain. The sample comprised CD4+ T cells from PBMCs, cultured in vitro. This TCR derives from a human donor in good health. CDR3 region: CASSLNQETTEAFF. The sequence in DNA is TGTGCCAGCAGCTTAAATCAGGAGACCACTGAAGCTTTCTTT.